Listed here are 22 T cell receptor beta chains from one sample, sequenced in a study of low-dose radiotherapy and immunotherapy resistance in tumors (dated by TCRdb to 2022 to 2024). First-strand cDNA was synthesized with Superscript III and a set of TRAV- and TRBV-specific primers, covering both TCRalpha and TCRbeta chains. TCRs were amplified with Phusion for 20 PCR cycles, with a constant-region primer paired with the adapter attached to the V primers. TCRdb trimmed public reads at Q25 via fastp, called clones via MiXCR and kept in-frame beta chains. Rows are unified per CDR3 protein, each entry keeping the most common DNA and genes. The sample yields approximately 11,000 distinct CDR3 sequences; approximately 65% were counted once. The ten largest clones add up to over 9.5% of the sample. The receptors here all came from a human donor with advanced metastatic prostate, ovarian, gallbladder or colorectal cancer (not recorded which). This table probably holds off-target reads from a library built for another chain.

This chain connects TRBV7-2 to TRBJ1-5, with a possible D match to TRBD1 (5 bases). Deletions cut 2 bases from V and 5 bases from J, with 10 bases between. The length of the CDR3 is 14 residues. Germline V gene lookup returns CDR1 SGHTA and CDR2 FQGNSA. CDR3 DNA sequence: TGTGCCAGCAGCTTATCAGGGATCGATCAGCCCCAGCATTTT. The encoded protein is CASSLSGIDQPQHF.

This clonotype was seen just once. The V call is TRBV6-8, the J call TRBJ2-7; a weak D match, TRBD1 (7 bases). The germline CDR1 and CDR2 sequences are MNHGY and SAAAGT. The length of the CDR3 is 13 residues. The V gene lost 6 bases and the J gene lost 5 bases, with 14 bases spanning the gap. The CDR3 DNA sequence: TGTGCCAGCAGCCTCACAGGGGAGGACGAGCAGTACTTC. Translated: CASSLTGEDEQYF.

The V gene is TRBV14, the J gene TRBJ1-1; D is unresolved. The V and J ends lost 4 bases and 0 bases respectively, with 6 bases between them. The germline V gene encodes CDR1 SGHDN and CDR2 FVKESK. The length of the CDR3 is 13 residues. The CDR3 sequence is CASSRMMNTEAFF. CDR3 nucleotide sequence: TGTGCCAGCAGCCGGATGATGAACACTGAAGCTTTCTTT.

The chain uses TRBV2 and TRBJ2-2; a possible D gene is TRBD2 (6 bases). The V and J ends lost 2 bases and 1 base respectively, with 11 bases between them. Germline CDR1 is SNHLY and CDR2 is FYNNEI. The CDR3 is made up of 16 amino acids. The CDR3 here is CASSEFGTLNTGELFF. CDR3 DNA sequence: TGTGCCAGCAGTGAATTTGGGACTCTGAACACCGGGGAGCTGTTTTTT.

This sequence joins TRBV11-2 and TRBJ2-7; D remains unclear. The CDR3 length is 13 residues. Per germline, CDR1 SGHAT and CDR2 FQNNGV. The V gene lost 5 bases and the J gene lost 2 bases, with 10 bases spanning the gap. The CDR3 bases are TGTGCCAGCAGCACCCAGCTTGCCTACGAGCAGTACTTC. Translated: CASSTQLAYEQYF.

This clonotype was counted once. The CDR3 nucleotides read TGTGCCACCAGTGGAGGACATTTCTACGAGCAGTACTTC. Protein product: CATSGGHFYEQYF. The chain links TRBV24-1 to TRBJ2-7; D may be TRBD1 (5 bases). CDR1 is KGHDR and CDR2 is SFDVKD in the germline V gene. The CDR3 is made up of 13 amino acids. V was trimmed by 5 bases and J by 3 bases, leaving 10 bases between them.

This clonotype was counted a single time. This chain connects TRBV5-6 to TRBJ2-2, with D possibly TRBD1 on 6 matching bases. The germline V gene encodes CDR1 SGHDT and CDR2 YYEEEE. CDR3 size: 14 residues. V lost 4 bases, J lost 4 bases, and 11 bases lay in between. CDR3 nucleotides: TGTGCCAGCAGCGGGGGCGGGCCCACCGGGGAGCTGTTTTTT. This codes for CASSGGGPTGELFF.

DNA for the CDR3: TGTGCCAGCAGCTTCCTCCAGGGAAGAGGCACTGAAGCTTTCTTT. Protein sequence: CASSFLQGRGTEAFF. This chain uses TRBV5-6 with TRBJ1-1; perhaps TRBD1 as D (5 bases). Trimming cost V 2 bases and J 4 bases, with 15 bases left between them. This CDR3 region has 15 residues. CDR1 and CDR2 from the germline V gene are SGHDT and YYEEEE.

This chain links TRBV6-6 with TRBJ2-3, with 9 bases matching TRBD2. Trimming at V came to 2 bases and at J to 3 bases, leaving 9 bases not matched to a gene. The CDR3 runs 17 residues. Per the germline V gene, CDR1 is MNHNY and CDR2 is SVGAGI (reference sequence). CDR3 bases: TGTGCCAGCAGTTACCTAGCGGGACACAGTGGTACAGATACGCAGTATTTT. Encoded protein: CASSYLAGHSGTDTQYF.

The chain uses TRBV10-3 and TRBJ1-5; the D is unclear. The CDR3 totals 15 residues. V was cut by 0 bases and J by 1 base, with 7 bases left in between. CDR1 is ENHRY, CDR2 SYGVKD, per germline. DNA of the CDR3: TGTGCCATCAGTGAGTCCAGGATAAGCAATCAGCCCCAGCATTTT. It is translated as CAISESRISNQPQHF.

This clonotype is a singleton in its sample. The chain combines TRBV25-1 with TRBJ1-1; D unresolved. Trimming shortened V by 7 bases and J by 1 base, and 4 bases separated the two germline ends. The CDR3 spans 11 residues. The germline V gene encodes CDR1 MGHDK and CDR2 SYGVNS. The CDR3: CASIGNTEAFF. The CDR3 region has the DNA TGTGCCAGCATAGGGAACACTGAAGCTTTCTTT.

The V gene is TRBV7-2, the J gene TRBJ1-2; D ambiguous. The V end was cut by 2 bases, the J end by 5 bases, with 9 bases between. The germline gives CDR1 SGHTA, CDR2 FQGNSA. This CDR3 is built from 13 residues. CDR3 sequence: CASSLSRVYGYTF. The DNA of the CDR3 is TGTGCCAGCAGCTTAAGTCGGGTGTATGGCTACACCTTC.

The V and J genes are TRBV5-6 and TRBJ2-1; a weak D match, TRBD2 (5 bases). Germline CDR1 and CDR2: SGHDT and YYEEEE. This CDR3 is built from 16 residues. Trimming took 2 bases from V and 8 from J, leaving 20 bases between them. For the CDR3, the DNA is TGTGCCAGCAGCTTTTTGTTGGGAGAACTTGAGCATGAGCAGTTCTTC. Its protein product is CASSFLLGELEHEQFF.

This CDR3 is CASSLFRTGFGNTEAFF. For the CDR3, the DNA is TGTGCCAGCAGCCTATTTAGGACAGGGTTTGGGAACACTGAAGCTTTCTTT. This chain connects TRBV28 to TRBJ1-1; 8 nucleotides align to TRBD1. Trimming at V came to 6 bases and at J to 1 base, leaving 13 bases not matched to a gene. The CDR3 loop spans 17 amino acids. Germline V gives CDR1 MDHEN, CDR2 SYDVKM.

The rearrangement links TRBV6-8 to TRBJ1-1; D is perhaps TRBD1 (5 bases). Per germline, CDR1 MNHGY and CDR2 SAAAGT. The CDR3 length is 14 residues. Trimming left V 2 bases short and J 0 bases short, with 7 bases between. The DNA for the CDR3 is TGTGCCAGCAGTTACGGGACCATGAACACTGAAGCTTTCTTT. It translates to CASSYGTMNTEAFF.

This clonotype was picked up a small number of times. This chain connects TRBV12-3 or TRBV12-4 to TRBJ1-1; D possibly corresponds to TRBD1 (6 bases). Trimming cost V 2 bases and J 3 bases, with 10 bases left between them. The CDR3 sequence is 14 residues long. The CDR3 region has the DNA TGTGCCAGCAGTTTATTCAGGGGAGACACTGAAGCTTTCTTT. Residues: CASSLFRGDTEAFF.

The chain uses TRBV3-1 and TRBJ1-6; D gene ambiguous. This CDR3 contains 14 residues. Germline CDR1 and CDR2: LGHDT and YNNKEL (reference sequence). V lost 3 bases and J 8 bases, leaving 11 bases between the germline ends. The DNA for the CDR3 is TGTGCCAGCAGCCATAGATCAAGGGATTCACCCCTCCACTTT. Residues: CASSHRSRDSPLHF.

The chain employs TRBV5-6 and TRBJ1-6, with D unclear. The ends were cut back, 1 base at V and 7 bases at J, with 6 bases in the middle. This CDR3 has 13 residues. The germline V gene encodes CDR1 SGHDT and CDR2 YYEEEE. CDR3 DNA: TGTGCCAGCAGCTTGTTCGAGAATTCACCCCTCCACTTT. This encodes CASSLFENSPLHF. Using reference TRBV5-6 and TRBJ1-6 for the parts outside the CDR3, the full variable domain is DAGVTQSPTHLIKTRGQQVTLRCSPKSGHDTVSWYQQALGQGPQFIFQYYEEEERQRGNFPDRFSGHQFPNYSSELNVNALLLGDSALYLCASSLFENSPLHFGNGTRLTVT.

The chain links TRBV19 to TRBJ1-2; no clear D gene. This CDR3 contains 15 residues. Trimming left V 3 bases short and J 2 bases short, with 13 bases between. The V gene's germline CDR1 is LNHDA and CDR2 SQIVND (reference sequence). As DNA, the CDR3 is TGTGCCAGTAGTATCGCCAGGACCACCAACTATGGCTACACCTTC. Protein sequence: CASSIARTTNYGYTF.

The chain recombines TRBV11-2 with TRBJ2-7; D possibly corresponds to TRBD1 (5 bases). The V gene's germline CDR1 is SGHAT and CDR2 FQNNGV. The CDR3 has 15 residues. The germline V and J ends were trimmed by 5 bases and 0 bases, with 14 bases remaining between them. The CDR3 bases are TGTGCCAGCAGCCCCAACAGGTTACTCTCCTACGAGCAGTACTTC. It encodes CASSPNRLLSYEQYF.

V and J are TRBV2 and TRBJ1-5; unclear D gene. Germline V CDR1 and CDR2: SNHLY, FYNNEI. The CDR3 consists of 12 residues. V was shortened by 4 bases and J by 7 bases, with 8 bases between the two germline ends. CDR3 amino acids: CASSVKVQPQHF. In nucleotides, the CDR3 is TGTGCCAGCAGTGTCAAGGTCCAGCCCCAGCATTTT.

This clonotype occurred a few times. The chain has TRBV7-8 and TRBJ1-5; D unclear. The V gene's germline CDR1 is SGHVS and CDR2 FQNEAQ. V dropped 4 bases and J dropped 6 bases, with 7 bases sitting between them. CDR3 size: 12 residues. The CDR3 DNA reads TGTGCCAGCAGCTCCCGGAGTCAGCCCCAGCATTTT. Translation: CASSSRSQPQHF. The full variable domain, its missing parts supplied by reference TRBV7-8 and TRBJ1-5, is GAGVSQSPRYKVAKRGQDVALRCDPISGHVSLFWYQQALGQGPEFLTYFQNEAQLDKSGLPSDRFFAERPEGSVSTLKIQRTQQEDSAVYLCASSSRSQPQHFGDGTRLSIL.